The TCR beta chain described here comes from a study of cytotoxic CD8 clonotypes in ibrutinib-treated CLL. With cryopreserved PBMCs as the source, roughly 1.8 micrograms of genomic DNA went to TCR beta libraries. The targeted sequencing depth was 1 in 200,000 to 1 in 1 million T cells. Clones were sequenced by immunoSEQ multiplex PCR, and TCRdb holds only the in-frame ones, with some missing. The repertoire holds around 130,000 clones, 84% seen once, with about 3.3% in the top ten. Study-level points and caveats: Elevated clonality accompanied ibrutinib response, with a return toward baseline values at progression. Public clonotypes proved infrequent, and on treatment they shrank or remained steady.

The CDR3 runs to 15 residues. The germline V and J ends were trimmed by 3 bases and 4 bases, with 15 bases remaining between them. The germline V gene encodes CDR1 SEHNR and CDR2 FQNEAQ (reference sequence). About this clone: Its antigen is still unknown.

This receptor was identified in a human donor with chronic lymphocytic leukemia. The sequenced sample was PBMCs, obtained after 24 months of ibrutinib treatment. The J gene is TRBJ1-2, the V gene TRBV7-9, with D tentatively TRBD1 (6 bases). CDR3 amino acids: CASSLGTGKVYGYTF. CDR3 in DNA: TGTGCCAGCAGCTTGGGAACAGGGAAAGTCTATGGCTACACCTTC.